The 22 T cell receptor beta chains below come from one sample, sequenced in a study of graft-versus-host responses after intestinal transplantation. Libraries were prepared by immunoSEQ multiplex PCR; TCRdb keeps only in-frame clonotypes and omits some of them. The profile shows about 69,000 clones, roughly 92% of them singletons. The sequenced sample was bone marrow, obtained roughly 110 weeks after intestinal transplantation. The origin of the receptors is a human patient who received an intestinal transplant, so some T cells may come from the graft donor.

This clone was detected only once. This chain joins TRBV9 and TRBJ1-1, with D unresolved. This CDR3 has 15 amino acids. The V gene lost 6 bases and the J gene lost 0 bases, with 15 bases spanning the gap. Per the germline V gene, CDR1 is SGDLS and CDR2 is YYNGEE. The CDR3 loop reads CASTLSDGLNTEAFF. In nucleotides, the CDR3 is TGTGCCAGCACCCTATCGGACGGATTGAACACTGAAGCTTTCTTT. Together with reference TRBV9 and TRBJ1-1, the CDR3 gives the full variable domain: DSGVTQTPKHLITATGQRVTLRCSPRSGDLSVYWYQQSLDQGLQFLIQYYNGEERAKGNILERFSAQQFPDLHSELNLSSLELGDSALYFCASTLSDGLNTEAFFGQGTRLTVV.

CDR3 coding DNA: TGTGCCAGCAGCCAAGATTCCGAGCTCTCCTACGAGCAGTACTTC. It yields the protein CASSQDSELSYEQYF. The rearrangement links TRBV4-2 to TRBJ2-7; no reliable D call. Germline V gives CDR1 LGHNA, CDR2 YNFKEQ. This CDR3 contains 15 residues. Trimming removed 0 bases at V and 0 bases at J, with 9 bases between.

V and J are TRBV11-2 and TRBJ2-3; D might be TRBD1 (5 bases). With 6 bases removed from V and 6 bases from J, the gap between germline ends came to 16 bases. CDR1 SGHAT and CDR2 FQNNGV come from the germline V gene. This CDR3 contains 14 residues. The CDR3 coding sequence is TGTGCCAGCAGTTCGAGCAGGGTTTCGGATACGCAGTATTTT. Protein product: CASSSSRVSDTQYF.

The chain joins TRBV27 to TRBJ1-1; D not certain. The V gene's germline CDR1 is MNHEY and CDR2 SMNVEV (reference sequence). CDR3 length: 14 residues. Trimming removed 9 bases at V and 11 bases at J, with 25 bases between. CDR3 amino acids: CASHPGLIPGMAFF. The DNA for the CDR3 is TGTGCCAGTCACCCAGGACTCATCCCCGGAATGGCTTTCTTT.

This clone is a singleton in its sample. One end of the junction does not line up with germline, which may come from a read error. The chain couples TRBV6-5 to TRBJ2-4, with 7 bases matching TRBD1. The V gene's germline CDR1 is MNHEY and CDR2 SVGAGI. CDR3 length: 15 residues. CDR3 loop: CPPSVRGSRKNIQYF. The CDR3 nucleotides are TGCCCCCCCTCAGTCAGGGGGAGCCGCAAAAACATTCAGTACTTC.

This chain links TRBV18 with TRBJ2-7; no clear D gene. The CDR3 runs to 11 residues. CDR1 and CDR2 (germline): KGHSH, LQKENI. The V end was cut by 4 bases, the J end by 6 bases, with 7 bases between. The CDR3, as DNA: TGTGCCAGCTCACTTATAGGCGAGCAGTACTTC. Its protein product is CASSLIGEQYF.

The rearrangement joins TRBV28 to TRBJ1-2; D remains unclear. The germline CDR1 and CDR2 sequences are MDHEN and SYDVKM. The CDR3 runs to 12 residues. V was clipped by 5 bases and J by 0 bases, with 4 bases between them. The CDR3 is CASSTANYGYTF. As DNA, the CDR3 is TGTGCCAGCAGTACAGCTAACTATGGCTACACCTTC.

The CDR3 DNA reads TGTGCCAGCTGGGTGGGGAGAAACTACGAGCAGTACTTC. Amino acids: CASWVGRNYEQYF. The chain is built from TRBV6-1 and TRBJ2-5; maybe TRBD2 (5 bases). The J call may be incorrect, as the DNA end agrees better with TRBJ2-7. Germline V CDR1 and CDR2: MNHNS, SASEGT. The CDR3 spans 13 residues.

The J gene is TRBJ2-1, the V gene TRBV5-4, with D unresolved. V lost 0 bases, J lost 3 bases, and 13 bases lay in between. The CDR3 contains 16 residues. CDR1 and CDR2 from the germline V gene are SGHNT and YYREEE (reference sequence). The CDR3 protein is CASSLAGPMGYNEQFF. The CDR3 DNA follows: TGTGCCAGCAGCTTGGCCGGCCCTATGGGCTACAATGAGCAGTTCTTC.

The chain joins TRBV11-2 to TRBJ1-4; a weak D match, TRBD1 (6 bases). CDR1 is SGHAT and CDR2 is FQNNGV in the germline V gene. The CDR3 totals 13 residues. Trimming shortened V by 5 bases and J by 8 bases, and 12 bases separated the two germline ends. In nucleotides, the CDR3 is TGTGCCAGCAGCACCCTACAGGGCGAAAAACTGTTTTTT. Translation gives CASSTLQGEKLFF. Combining the CDR3 with reference TRBV11-2 and TRBJ1-4 gives the whole variable domain EAGVAQSPRYKIIEKRQSVAFWCNPISGHATLYWYQQILGQGPKLLIQFQNNGVVDDSQLPKDRFSAERLKGVDSTLKIQPAKLEDSAVYLCASSTLQGEKLFFGSGTQLSVL.

V is TRBV2 and J is TRBJ2-3; D is possibly TRBD2 (5 bases). The V gene lost 6 bases and the J gene lost 0 bases, with 10 bases spanning the gap. CDR1 and CDR2 from the germline V gene are SNHLY and FYNNEI. The CDR3 runs to 14 residues. The CDR3 DNA reads as TGTGCCAGCAGAGGGAGAACCAGCACAGATACGCAGTATTTT. This sequence encodes CASRGRTSTDTQYF.

V is TRBV7-6 and J is TRBJ2-7, with 9 positions matching TRBD1. The CDR3 contains 19 residues. Germline CDR1 is SGHVS and CDR2 is FNYEAQ. Trimming took 5 bases from V and 2 from J; bases not matched to a gene: 19. The DNA of the CDR3 is TGTGCCAGCAGCCACGCCCCGGGACAGGGAAGTCCTGGGCCCTACGAGCAGTACTTC. Its protein is CASSHAPGQGSPGPYEQYF.

The chain is built from TRBV6-1 and TRBJ1-2, with TRBD1 as a possible D gene (6 bases). CDR1 is MNHNS, CDR2 SASEGT, per germline. Trimming left V 6 bases short and J 7 bases short, with 21 bases between. This CDR3 has 15 amino acids. CDR3 protein: CASRGIDRFLSGYTF. Here the CDR3 DNA reads TGTGCCAGCAGGGGGATAGACAGGTTCTTGAGTGGCTACACCTTC.

This chain joins TRBV11-2 and TRBJ2-1, with 10 bases fitting TRBD2. The V and J ends lost 5 bases and 5 bases, in that order; junction bases with no gene match: 3. There are 14 residues in the CDR3. Per germline, CDR1 SGHAT and CDR2 FQNNGV. The CDR3 bases are TGTGCCAGCAGCCGGACTAGCGGAGACAATGAGCAGTTCTTC. Its translation is CASSRTSGDNEQFF.

V gene TRBV18 combines with J gene TRBJ2-5; D gene ambiguous. The CDR3 is made up of 14 amino acids. Trimming stripped 1 base from V and 0 bases from J, with 6 bases between. Germline CDR1 and CDR2: KGHSH and LQKENI. CDR3 bases: TGTGCCAGCTCACCACGGGGAAACCAAGAGACCCAGTACTTC. Translation: CASSPRGNQETQYF.

The chain employs TRBV6-6 and TRBJ2-7; D is unclear. The V end lost 0 bases, the J end lost 3 bases, and 6 bases lay between the germline ends. The germline V gene has CDR1 MNHNY and CDR2 SVGAGI (reference sequence). The CDR3 consists of 13 residues. CDR3 protein: CASSYSTDYEQYF. For the CDR3, the DNA is TGTGCCAGCAGTTACTCGACTGACTACGAGCAGTACTTC.

The sample holds a few counts of this clone. The chain uses TRBV5-6 and TRBJ1-2; 11 positions match TRBD1. The germline CDR1 and CDR2 sequences are SGHDT and YYEEEE. The CDR3 is 16 residues long. V gave up 2 bases and J gave up 4 bases; unmatched junction bases: 7. In DNA, the CDR3 is TGTGCCAGCAGCTTAGCCCGGGACAGGGGGGTCTATGGCTACACCTTC. Its translation: CASSLARDRGVYGYTF.

CDR3 sequence: CASRSRPRETQYF. CDR3 nucleotide sequence: TGTGCCAGCAGGTCCAGACCCCGGGAGACCCAGTACTTC. This chain uses TRBV5-4 with TRBJ2-5; D call uncertain. Trimming pared 5 bases from V and 5 bases from J, leaving 13 bases between. Germline V gives CDR1 SGHNT, CDR2 YYREEE (reference sequence). The CDR3 length is 13 residues.

The chain employs TRBV7-7 and TRBJ2-1; 7 nucleotides align to TRBD1. The length of the CDR3 is 15 residues. Germline V gene sequence: CDR1 SSHAT, CDR2 FNYEAQ (reference sequence). Trimming took 1 base from V and 4 from J; bases not matched to a gene: 4. The CDR3 here is CASSLGDREYNEQFF. The CDR3, as DNA: TGTGCCAGCAGCTTAGGAGACAGGGAGTACAATGAGCAGTTCTTC.

This chain uses TRBV5-6 with TRBJ1-2; D is unclear. Germline V CDR1 and CDR2: SGHDT, YYEEEE. V lost 5 bases and J 2 bases, leaving 13 bases between the germline ends. The CDR3 spans 14 residues. For the CDR3, the DNA is TGTGCCAGCAGTCCCGTTGGCCACAACTATGGCTACACCTTC. Its protein is CASSPVGHNYGYTF.

The gene calls are TRBV18 and TRBJ2-7; 10 bases map to TRBD1. Germline V gene data show CDR1 as KGHSH and CDR2 as LQKENI. The CDR3 is 16 residues long. With V trimmed by 3 bases and J by 4 bases, 9 bases remained unmatched. CDR3: CASSPLPGQGSYEQYF. CDR3 in DNA: TGTGCCAGCTCACCGCTACCGGGACAGGGGAGTTACGAGCAGTACTTC.

This sequence joins TRBV13 and TRBJ2-1; TRBD2 matches at 9 bases. The CDR3 length is 15 residues. Germline V gene lookup returns CDR1 PRHDT and CDR2 FYEKMQ (reference sequence). J was trimmed by 6 bases and V by 2 bases; bases with no gene match: 5. CDR3 residues: CASSLWRGGGNEQFF. The CDR3 DNA reads as TGTGCCAGCAGCTTATGGCGGGGGGGCGGCAATGAGCAGTTCTTC. The whole variable domain, filled in from reference TRBV13 and TRBJ2-1, reads AAGVIQSPRHLIKEKRETATLKCYPIPRHDTVYWYQQGPGQDPQFLISFYEKMQSDKGSIPDRFSAQQFSDYHSELNMSSLELGDSALYFCASSLWRGGGNEQFFGPGTRLTVL.